Sequencing of this T cell receptor (beta chain) was carried out in a study of cytomegalovirus exposure and HLA in healthy donors. The study, taken as a whole, reports: The study found most TCR sequences rare, yet found some public TCRs in many donors.

Germline V gene data show CDR1 as SEHNR and CDR2 as FQNEAQ (reference sequence). Trimming at V came to 1 base and at J to 3 bases, leaving 7 bases not matched to a gene. CDR3 length: 17 residues. Remarks on this clone: Antigen: not known.

Amplification used 60 Vbeta primers and 13 Jbeta primers. Using immunoSEQ multiplex PCR, the repertoire was profiled, and TCRdb retains in-frame clones only, with some absent. The sample comprises more than 85,000 clones, around 80% of which are singletons, and approximately 4.2% rests with the top ten. This chain joins TRBV7-9 and TRBJ1-4; 8 bases fit TRBD1. This TCR was sampled from a female donor in good health and CMV-seropositive. The material sequenced was PBMCs. CDR3 residues: CASSLGAGGDANEKLFF. DNA for the CDR3: TGTGCCAGCAGCTTAGGGGCAGGGGGCGACGCTAATGAAAAACTGTTTTTT.